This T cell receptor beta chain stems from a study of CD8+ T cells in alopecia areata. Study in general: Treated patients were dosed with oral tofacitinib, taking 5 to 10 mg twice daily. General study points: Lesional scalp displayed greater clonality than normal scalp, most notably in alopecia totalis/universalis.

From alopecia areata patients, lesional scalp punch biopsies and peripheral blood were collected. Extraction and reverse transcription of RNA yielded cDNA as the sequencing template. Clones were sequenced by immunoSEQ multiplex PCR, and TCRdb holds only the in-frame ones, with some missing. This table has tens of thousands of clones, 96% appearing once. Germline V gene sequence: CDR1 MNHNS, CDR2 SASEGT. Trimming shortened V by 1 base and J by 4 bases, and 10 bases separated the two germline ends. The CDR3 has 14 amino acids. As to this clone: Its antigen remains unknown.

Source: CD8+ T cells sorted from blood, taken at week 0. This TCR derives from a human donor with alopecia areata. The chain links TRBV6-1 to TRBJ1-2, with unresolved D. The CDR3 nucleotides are TGTGCCAGCAGTGAAGAATGGGTCCTCTATGGCTACACCTTC. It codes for CASSEEWVLYGYTF.